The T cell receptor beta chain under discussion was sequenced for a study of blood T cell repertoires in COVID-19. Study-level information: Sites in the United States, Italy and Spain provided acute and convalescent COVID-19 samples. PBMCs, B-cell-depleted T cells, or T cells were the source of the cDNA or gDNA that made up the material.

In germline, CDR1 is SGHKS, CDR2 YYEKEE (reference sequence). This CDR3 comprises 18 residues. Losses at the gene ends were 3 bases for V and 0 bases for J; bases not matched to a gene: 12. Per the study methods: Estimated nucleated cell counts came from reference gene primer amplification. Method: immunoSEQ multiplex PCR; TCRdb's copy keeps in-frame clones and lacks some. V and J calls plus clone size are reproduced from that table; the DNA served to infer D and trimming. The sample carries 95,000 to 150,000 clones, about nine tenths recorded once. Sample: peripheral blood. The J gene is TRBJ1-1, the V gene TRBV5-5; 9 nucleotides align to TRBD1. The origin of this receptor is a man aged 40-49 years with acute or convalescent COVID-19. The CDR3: CASSSYRGQMRMNTEAFF. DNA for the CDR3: TGTGCCAGCAGCTCATACAGGGGGCAAATGCGGATGAACACTGAAGCTTTCTTT.